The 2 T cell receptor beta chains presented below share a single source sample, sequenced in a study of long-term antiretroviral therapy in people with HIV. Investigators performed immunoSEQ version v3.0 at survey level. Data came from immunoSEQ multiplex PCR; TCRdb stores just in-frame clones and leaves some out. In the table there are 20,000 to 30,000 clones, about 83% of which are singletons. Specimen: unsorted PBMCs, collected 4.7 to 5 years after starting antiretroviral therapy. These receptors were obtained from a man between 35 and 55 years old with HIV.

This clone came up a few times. The CDR3 region is CASSEELGLGELFF. The CDR3 DNA sequence: TGTGCCAGCAGTGAAGAACTAGGGCTCGGGGAGCTGTTTTTT. This sequence joins TRBV6-4 and TRBJ2-2; tentative D call: TRBD2 (5 bases). The V gene's germline CDR1 is MRHNA and CDR2 SNTAGT. This CDR3 has 14 amino acids. The V and J ends lost 3 bases and 7 bases respectively, with 12 bases between them.

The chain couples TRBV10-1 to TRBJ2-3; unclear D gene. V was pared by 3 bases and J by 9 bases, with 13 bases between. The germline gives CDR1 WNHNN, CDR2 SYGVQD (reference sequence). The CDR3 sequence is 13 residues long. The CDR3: CASSDSPTYTQYF. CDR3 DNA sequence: TGCGCCAGCAGTGATTCACCGACCTACACGCAGTATTTT.